A selection of T cell receptor beta chains follows, all from one sample in a study of blood T cell repertoires in COVID-19. Produced via immunoSEQ multiplex PCR; TCRdb's table is partial and in-frame only. The sample contains approximately 270,000 clones, 86% of which appear only once. Sequences were obtained from PBMCs or T cells enriched from blood (not recorded which). The receptor source for this set is a man aged 40-49 years who had recovered from COVID-19. CDR3s include the opening cysteine and the closing phenylalanine or tryptophan. The D gene is left open where the match is weak. The listing skips clone size in some rows; elsewhere it reads once, few, many or a size class.

d_gene	v_gene	abundance	j_gene	len	CDR3aa	CDR3nt
TRBD1	TRBV27	once	TRBJ2-7	13	CASSAGTGDEQYF	TGTGCCAGCAGTGCCGGGACAGGGGACGAGCAGTACTTC
.	TRBV5-1	.	TRBJ1-4	16	CASSRTARLDNEKLFF	TGCGCCAGCAGCCGCACAGCGAGACTAGATAATGAAAAACTGTTTTTT
.	TRBV28	once	TRBJ1-5	14	CASWGPGDNQPQHF	TGTGCCAGTTGGGGCCCGGGAGACAATCAGCCCCAGCATTTT
TRBD1	TRBV11-2	few	TRBJ1-4	15	CASSYDGTANEKLFF	TGTGCCAGCAGCTACGACGGGACAGCTAATGAAAAACTGTTTTTT
.	TRBV7-2	.	TRBJ1-1	14	CASSLNFLNTEAFF	TGTGCCAGCAGCTTAAACTTTCTGAACACTGAAGCTTTCTTT
TRBD2	TRBV5-4	.	TRBJ2-7	14	CASSLIGRVEEQYF	TGTGCCAGCAGCTTGATCGGGAGGGTCGAAGAGCAGTACTTC
TRBD2	TRBV15	.	TRBJ2-3	17	CATSRDRGAGGGDTQYF	TGTGCCACCAGCAGAGATCGCGGGGCGGGAGGCGGAGATACGCAGTATTTT
TRBD1	TRBV4-3	.	TRBJ1-4	16	CASSRGEGQLSEKLFF	TGCGCCAGCAGCCGAGGAGAGGGACAGTTGAGCGAAAAACTGTTTTTT
.	TRBV3-1/TRBV3-2	.	TRBJ2-2	15	CASKSGLATTGELFF	TGTGCCAGCAAGTCGGGTCTAGCGACGACCGGGGAGCTGTTTTTT
TRBD2	TRBV7-2	.	TRBJ2-3	16	CASSLLLAGGGDTQYF	TGTGCCAGCAGCTTATTACTAGCGGGGGGCGGGGATACGCAGTATTTT
.	TRBV28	.	TRBJ1-1	13	CASRPRGLTEAFF	TGTGCCAGCCGTCCCCGGGGGTTAACTGAAGCTTTCTTT
.	TRBV30	.	TRBJ1-1	12	CAWGGENTEAFF	TGTGCCTGGGGGGGCGAGAACACTGAAGCTTTCTTT
.	TRBV19	once	TRBJ1-1	13	CASRWRGGTEAFF	TGTGCCAGTAGGTGGCGGGGAGGGACTGAAGCTTTCTTT
.	TRBV5-1	once	TRBJ2-2	15	CASIEPGRRAGELFF	TGCGCCAGCATAGAACCGGGCAGGAGGGCCGGGGAGCTGTTTTTT
TRBD1	TRBV9	.	TRBJ2-3	15	CASSVEQGALDTQYF	TGTGCCAGCAGCGTAGAACAGGGGGCGTTAGATACGCAGTATTTT
.	TRBV5-1	.	TRBJ2-2	15	CASSSRASNTGELFF	TGCGCCAGCAGCTCTCGAGCATCTAACACCGGGGAGCTGTTTTTT
.	TRBV7-8	.	TRBJ2-7	15	CASSLGGGRFYEQYF	TGTGCCAGCAGCTTAGGGGGGGGCCGCTTCTACGAGCAGTACTTC
TRBD1	TRBV11-2	.	TRBJ1-2	14	CASSRLRTGYGYTF	TGTGCCAGCAGCCGACTCCGGACAGGGTATGGCTACACCTTC
TRBD1	TRBV7-9	once	TRBJ2-1	19	CASPPGQDPNRASYNEQFF	TGTGCCAGCCCGCCGGGACAGGACCCGAATAGGGCCTCCTACAATGAGCAGTTCTTC
.	TRBV11-3	.	TRBJ2-1	14	CASSLDSVYNEQFF	TGTGCCAGCAGCTTAGATTCCGTCTACAATGAGCAGTTCTTC
.	TRBV28	.	TRBJ1-2	13	CASSLRGLDGYTF	TGTGCCAGCAGTTTACGGGGATTGGATGGCTACACCTTC
TRBD2	TRBV7-8	.	TRBJ2-7	15	CASSFSGSVTYEQYF	TGTGCCAGCAGCTTTAGCGGGAGCGTTACCTACGAGCAGTACTTC
TRBD2	TRBV19	.	TRBJ2-1	14	CASSLAGGVDEQFF	TGTGCCAGTAGTTTAGCGGGGGGAGTGGATGAGCAGTTCTTC
TRBD1	TRBV18	.	TRBJ1-1	15	CASSPLRTGEPEAFF	TGTGCCAGCTCACCGCTACGAACAGGGGAACCTGAAGCTTTCTTT
.	TRBV13	.	TRBJ1-6	14	CASSLDLRSSPLHF	TGTGCCAGCAGCTTAGACCTAAGGAGTTCACCCCTCCACTTT
TRBD2	TRBV4-3	.	TRBJ2-2	17	CASSQEWTSDYTGELFF	TGCGCCAGCAGCCAAGAGTGGACTAGCGATTACACCGGGGAGCTGTTTTTT
TRBD1	TRBV5-1	.	TRBJ2-1	15	CASSPVPGQNNEQFF	TGCGCCAGCAGCCCCGTCCCGGGACAGAACAATGAGCAGTTCTTC
.	TRBV20-1	.	TRBJ1-2	10	CSARADGYTF	TGCAGTGCTAGAGCTGATGGCTACACCTTC
.	TRBV7-8	.	TRBJ1-1	15	CASTFSAGGYTEAFF	TGTGCCAGCACCTTTTCCGCGGGGGGTTACACTGAAGCTTTCTTT
TRBD2	TRBV4-1	.	TRBJ2-4	17	CASSQATGTSGKNIQYF	TGCGCCAGCAGCCAAGCCACCGGGACTAGCGGAAAAAACATTCAGTACTTC
TRBD2	TRBV9	once	TRBJ2-7	15	CASSVGVAGEREQYF	TGTGCCAGCAGCGTAGGGGTAGCGGGAGAGCGCGAGCAGTACTTC